Below are 24 T cell receptor beta chains sequenced from a single sample in a study of response to subunit inactivated influenza vaccine (dated by TCRdb to between 2018 and 2020). Libraries were constructed by RT-PCR. Sequencing was carried out with an Illumina HiSeq 2500. TCRdb ran its own pipeline on the public reads, namely fastp trimming at Q25 and MiXCR clone calling, and kept in-frame beta chains. All rows with the same CDR3 protein become a single entry with the most common DNA and genes. Present in this sample are over 800,000 distinct CDR3 sequences, roughly 20% of which were seen just once. Jointly, the top ten make up around 9.6% of the sample. The sample here was PBMCs from blood, taken around 5 days after vaccination. The receptors derive from a man in his fifties or sixties who received an inactivated influenza vaccine. Donor details come from another sample of the same person, matched by shared clones.

The chain uses TRBV7-2 and TRBJ1-5; D unclear. V lost 0 bases and J 0 bases, leaving 3 bases between the germline ends. The CDR3 sequence is 14 residues long. CDR1 and CDR2 from the germline V gene are SGHTA and FQGNSA. CDR3 nucleotide sequence: TGTGCCAGCAGCTTAGCGAATAGCAATCAGCCCCAGCATTTT. It codes for CASSLANSNQPQHF.

Ten or more counts support this clonotype. As DNA, the CDR3 is TGCAGCGTAGGGGACAGTAGGGAGACCCAGTACTTC. Encoded protein: CSVGDSRETQYF. V usage is TRBV29-1 and J usage is TRBJ2-5, with TRBD1 matching 7 bases. J gave up 5 bases and V 6 bases, and 6 bases lay outside the gene matches. There are 12 residues in the CDR3. Germline CDR1 SQVTM, CDR2 ANQGSEA.

V gene TRBV28 combines with J gene TRBJ2-5; D might be TRBD1 (6 bases). This CDR3 region has 12 residues. Germline CDR1 and CDR2: MDHEN and SYDVKM. Trimming pared 6 bases from V and 13 bases from J, leaving 18 bases between. The CDR3 coding sequence is TGTGCCAGCAGCCCGTTCTTACAGGGATGGTACTTC. Translated: CASSPFLQGWYF.

The chain couples TRBV5-1 to TRBJ1-2; D may be TRBD1 (5 bases). Trimming pared 0 bases from V and 4 bases from J, leaving 13 bases between. This CDR3 is 15 amino acids long. The germline gives CDR1 SGHRS, CDR2 YFSETQ. The CDR3 is CASSLDGASFYGYTF. The CDR3 nucleotides are TGCGCCAGCAGCTTGGACGGGGCATCATTCTATGGCTACACCTTC.

The gene calls are TRBV20-1 and TRBJ1-2, with 7 positions matching TRBD1. Germline CDR1 DFQATT, CDR2 SNEGSKA (reference sequence). This CDR3 comprises 12 residues. The V and J ends lost 5 bases and 6 bases, in that order; junction bases with no gene match: 6. CDR3: CSAATGQHGYTF. Here the CDR3 DNA reads TGCAGTGCTGCGACGGGACAGCATGGCTACACCTTC.

This clonotype was seen a handful of times. The J gene is TRBJ2-1, the V gene TRBV15; 10 bases match TRBD1. The germline gives CDR1 LNHNV, CDR2 YYDKDF (reference sequence). V lost 3 bases and J lost 9; bases outside the gene matches: 11. The CDR3 length is 16 residues. The DNA for the CDR3 is TGTGCCACCAGCAGGGGCTCGGGACAGGGGTTGGTTGAGCAGTTCTTC. Residues: CATSRGSGQGLVEQFF.

This clonotype was found a few times. This chain uses TRBV29-1 with TRBJ1-1; D unclear. V was trimmed by 7 bases and J by 5 bases, leaving 8 bases between them. The CDR3 runs 10 residues. The germline gives CDR1 SQVTM, CDR2 ANQGSEA. The DNA for the CDR3 is TGCAGCGGTAAAGGTACTGAAGCTTTCTTT. It yields the protein CSGKGTEAFF.

This chain joins TRBV27 and TRBJ2-7; TRBD1 aligns across 7 bases. Germline CDR1 MNHEY, CDR2 SMNVEV (reference sequence). The CDR3 runs 14 residues. The ends lost 4 bases at V and 3 bases at J; junction bases unmatched: 6. CDR3 region: CASSSYGTVYEQYF. DNA of the CDR3: TGTGCCAGCAGTTCTTATGGGACAGTCTACGAGCAGTACTTC.

This clonotype has just one count. The chain combines TRBV30 with TRBJ1-2; D possibly corresponds to TRBD1 (5 bases). This CDR3 comprises 13 residues. Germline lookup yields CDR1 GTSNPN and CDR2 SVGIG (reference sequence). The ends were cut back, 6 bases at V and 4 bases at J, with 15 bases in the middle. CDR3 loop: CACFGGSGYGYTF. DNA of the CDR3: TGTGCCTGTTTCGGGGGTAGTGGCTATGGCTACACCTTC.

This rearrangement joins TRBV3-1 to TRBJ1-5, with D hard to call. Germline CDR1 reads LGHDT; CDR2 reads YNNKEL (reference sequence). Deletions cut 4 bases from V and 0 bases from J, with 10 bases between. The CDR3 loop spans 15 amino acids. DNA of the CDR3: TGTGCCAGCAGCCTTTATGGTTATAGCAATCAGCCCCAGCATTTT. This gives the protein CASSLYGYSNQPQHF.

This chain joins TRBV24-1 and TRBJ2-3; 11 bases line up with TRBD2. V dropped 0 bases and J dropped 5; count of bases not matched to a gene: 9. The germline gives CDR1 KGHDR, CDR2 SFDVKD. The length of the CDR3 is 18 residues. CDR3 nucleotide sequence: TGTGCCACCAGTGATTTGGGTAGCGGGAGGGCCTATGGAGATACGCAGTATTTT. The encoded protein is CATSDLGSGRAYGDTQYF.

This chain connects TRBV12-3 or TRBV12-4 to TRBJ2-7; 10 bases are shared with TRBD2. Unmatched junction bases numbered 12, after V lost 3 bases and J lost 1 base. The CDR3 sequence is 18 residues long. The CDR3 is CASSFVGRGLAKSYEQYF. CDR3 bases: TGTGCCAGCAGTTTCGTTGGCAGGGGACTAGCGAAATCCTACGAGCAGTACTTC.

This clonotype showed up many times. The V gene is TRBV7-2, the J gene TRBJ2-5, with TRBD2 matching over 9 bases. From germline, CDR1 is SGHTA and CDR2 FQGNSA. The V segment lost 0 bases and the J segment 4 bases; nucleotides outside the gene matches: 6. The CDR3 covers 16 residues. The CDR3 protein is CASSLAASGGTETQYF. CDR3 in DNA: TGTGCCAGCAGCTTAGCAGCGAGCGGGGGGACAGAGACCCAGTACTTC. Using reference TRBV7-2 and TRBJ2-5 for the parts outside the CDR3, the full variable domain is GAGVSQSPSNKVTEKGKDVELRCDPISGHTALYWYRQSLGQGLEFLIYFQGNSAPDKSGLPSDRFSAERTGGSVSTLTIQRTQQEDSAVYLCASSLAASGGTETQYFGPGTRLLVL.

This clonotype was picked up many times. The gene calls are TRBV29-1 and TRBJ2-3, with TRBD2 identical over 9 bases. CDR3 length: 14 residues. Germline CDR1 reads SQVTM; CDR2 reads ANQGSEA. Trimming took 7 bases from V and 6 from J; bases not matched to a gene: 11. The CDR3 sequence: CSGQTSGRPDTQYF. CDR3 DNA sequence: TGCAGCGGTCAGACTAGCGGTCGCCCCGATACGCAGTATTTT.

This clonotype was counted a few times. The J gene is TRBJ2-7, the V gene TRBV6-2 or TRBV6-3; 9 bases agree with TRBD2. V trimming: 5 bases; J trimming: 3 bases; junction bases outside the gene matches: 11. The CDR3 contains 16 residues. Looked up from germline, CDR1 is MNHEY and CDR2 is SVGEGT. CDR3 coding DNA: TGTGCCAGCAGTCCAGGTCGCAGCGGGAGGTACTACGAGCAGTACTTC. Translating it yields CASSPGRSGRYYEQYF.

This clonotype was observed a handful of times. This rearrangement joins TRBV21-1 to TRBJ2-7; the D segment call TRBD1 is taken from the table without a DNA check. TRBV21-1 is shown as a pseudogene. The CDR3 runs 15 residues. CDR3: CASSLRDRNSYEQYF. The CDR3 DNA is TGTGCCAGCAGCCTCCGGGACAGAAACTCCTACGAGCAGTACTTC.

This sequence joins TRBV2 and TRBJ2-7; 7 bases fit TRBD1. V dropped 7 bases and J dropped 5; count of bases not matched to a gene: 5. This CDR3 contains 12 residues. Germline values: CDR1 SNHLY, CDR2 FYNNEI. For the CDR3, the DNA is TGTGCCAGCAACGACAGGGTCCACGAGCAGTACTTC. It specifies CASNDRVHEQYF.

The chain uses TRBV29-1 and TRBJ1-6; TRBD1 agrees at 11 bases. This CDR3 is built from 17 residues. The V gene end was trimmed by 3 bases and the J gene end by 8 bases; junction bases not matched to a gene: 12. Germline CDR1 is SQVTM and CDR2 is ANQGSEA. The CDR3 spells CSVEKTRDRGKDSPLHF. The CDR3 DNA follows: TGCAGCGTTGAGAAAACCCGGGACAGGGGGAAGGATTCACCCCTCCACTTT.

This clonotype was observed many times. The chain uses TRBV11-3 and TRBJ2-1, with TRBD1 identical over 12 bases. The CDR3 consists of 16 residues. V lost 5 bases to trimming and J lost 6 bases; unmatched junction nucleotides: 8. Germline CDR1 and CDR2: SGHNT and YENEEA. This CDR3 is CASSSRSGQGANEQFF. The CDR3 DNA sequence: TGTGCCAGCAGCAGCAGATCGGGACAGGGGGCCAATGAGCAGTTCTTC.

This clonotype was seen a few times. The chain has TRBV6-2 or TRBV6-3 and TRBJ2-2, with D possibly called TRBD1 or TRBD2 (5 bases each). Looked up from germline, CDR1 is MNHEY and CDR2 is SVGEGT. Trimming removed 6 bases at V and 6 bases at J, with 17 bases between. The length of the CDR3 is 15 residues. The CDR3, as DNA: TGTGCCAGCAGAAGCCGGGACGCCCGGGCCGGGGAGCTGTTTTTT. This codes for CASRSRDARAGELFF.

This clonotype was found a few times. The chain links TRBV7-6 to TRBJ2-3; D call uncertain. V was cut by 1 base and J by 2 bases, with 19 bases left in between. Germline CDR1 is SGHVS and CDR2 is FNYEAQ. This CDR3 contains 18 residues. Here the CDR3 DNA reads TGTGCCAGCAGCTTAGGACCCCGGGTAGTCGAAGACACAGATACGCAGTATTTT. Its protein product is CASSLGPRVVEDTDTQYF.

The chain links TRBV6-2 or TRBV6-3 to TRBJ1-1; maybe TRBD1 (5 bases). The CDR3 has 14 residues. The V gene lost 5 bases and the J gene lost 0 bases, with 10 bases spanning the gap. Looked up from germline, CDR1 is MNHEY and CDR2 is SVGEGT. The DNA of the CDR3 is TGTGCCAGCAGTCCGACAGTACTGAACACTGAAGCTTTCTTT. It translates to CASSPTVLNTEAFF.

The chain joins TRBV7-9 to TRBJ2-7; no reliable D call. The germline V and J ends were trimmed by 6 bases and 3 bases, with 9 bases remaining between them. This CDR3 region has 12 residues. Germline CDR1 SEHNR, CDR2 FQNEAQ (reference sequence). The CDR3 DNA follows: TGTGCCAGCAGTTCCTACAACTACGAGCAGTACTTC. It yields the protein CASSSYNYEQYF. Combining the CDR3 with reference TRBV7-9 and TRBJ2-7 gives the whole variable domain DTGVSQNPRHKITKRGQNVTFRCDPISEHNRLYWYRQTLGQGPEFLTYFQNEAQLEKSRLLSDRFSAERPKGSFSTLEIQRTEQGDSAMYLCASSSYNYEQYFGPGTRLTVT.

For this clonotype: Compared with germline, one end of the junction differs, possibly owing to a read error. The chain couples TRBV5-1 to TRBJ2-1; D not resolved. The V gene's germline CDR1 is SGHRS and CDR2 YFSETQ. This CDR3 contains 11 residues. The DNA of the CDR3 is TGCGTCAGCAGCTTATTCCGTGAGCAGTTCTTC. Its protein product is CVSSLFREQFF. The entire variable domain, with the rest obtained from reference TRBV5-1 and TRBJ2-1, is as follows: KAGVTQTPRYLIKTRGQQVTLSCSPISGHRSVSWYQQTPGQGLQFLFEYFSETQRNKGNFPGRFSGRQFSNSRSEMNVSTLELGDSALYLCVSSLFREQFFGPGTRLTVL.